These T cell receptor beta chains were read from a single sample in a study of shared clonotypes between healthy human individuals. Data came from immunoSEQ multiplex PCR; TCRdb stores just in-frame clones and leaves some out. This sample has roughly 2.4 million clones, with under 97% found just once. Sequences were obtained from naive CD4+ T cells sorted from blood. Source of these receptors: a man aged 18 to 35 in good health. The conserved cysteine and the conserved F or W are not part of the CDR3 here. Each record gives: V gene, J gene, CDR3 protein.

v_call: TRBV28; j_call: TRBJ1-2; cdr3_aa: ASSSGTGGSYGYT
v_call: TRBV6-1; j_call: TRBJ2-2; cdr3_aa: ASKTGGILGELF
v_call: TRBV6-5; j_call: TRBJ1-6; cdr3_aa: ASSRTGTNSPLH
v_call: TRBV5-1; j_call: TRBJ1-2; cdr3_aa: ASSRNGQGVTYGYT
v_call: TRBV7-9; j_call: TRBJ2-7; cdr3_aa: ASSFTGTSGSEQY
v_call: TRBV27; j_call: TRBJ2-3; cdr3_aa: ASSWIGRGGTDTQY
v_call: TRBV30; j_call: TRBJ2-3; cdr3_aa: AWGGGRGDTDTQY
v_call: TRBV6-5; j_call: TRBJ2-1; cdr3_aa: ASSQGNSYNEQF
v_call: TRBV5-1; j_call: TRBJ2-3; cdr3_aa: ASSYPGQATQY
v_call: TRBV6-4; j_call: TRBJ1-6; cdr3_aa: ASSVTGGHSPLH
v_call: TRBV7-9; j_call: TRBJ2-3; cdr3_aa: ASSVSGRATDTQY
v_call: TRBV30; j_call: TRBJ1-1; cdr3_aa: AWRDGTGAF
v_call: TRBV5-4; j_call: TRBJ1-2; cdr3_aa: ASTLGGGRAYGYT
v_call: TRBV5-4; j_call: TRBJ2-7; cdr3_aa: ASSFKGGSNEQY
v_call: TRBV7-8; j_call: TRBJ2-3; cdr3_aa: ASSLAPAGSTDTQY
v_call: TRBV7-9; j_call: TRBJ2-5; cdr3_aa: ASSSSSPGTQY
v_call: TRBV30; j_call: TRBJ2-7; cdr3_aa: AWSQKGGGYYEQY
v_call: TRBV11-1; j_call: TRBJ2-7; cdr3_aa: ASSPSVDSYEQY
v_call: TRBV4-1; j_call: TRBJ2-2; cdr3_aa: ASSQVGIGELF
v_call: TRBV5-1; j_call: TRBJ2-3; cdr3_aa: ASSLGSSGRRLDTQY
v_call: TRBV19; j_call: TRBJ2-7; cdr3_aa: ARLPKGTGKYEQY
v_call: TRBV25-1; j_call: TRBJ2-6; cdr3_aa: ASSEVGQGLAGANVLT
v_call: TRBV28; j_call: TRBJ1-2; cdr3_aa: ASSPPETGLYGYT
v_call: TRBV4-2; j_call: TRBJ2-7; cdr3_aa: ASSQEGLAELTYEQY
v_call: TRBV28; j_call: TRBJ1-5; cdr3_aa: ASSPPSSNQPQH
v_call: TRBV18; j_call: TRBJ2-5; cdr3_aa: ASSAPGGRQETQY
v_call: TRBV7-9; j_call: TRBJ2-5; cdr3_aa: ASSFFRAGEETQY
v_call: TRBV30; j_call: TRBJ1-6; cdr3_aa: AWGDRQNSPLH
v_call: TRBV28; j_call: TRBJ2-5; cdr3_aa: ASSLVVETQY
v_call: TRBV12-5; j_call: TRBJ2-1; cdr3_aa: ASGLDRGTPGQF
v_call: TRBV30; j_call: TRBJ1-2; cdr3_aa: AWSGQGGYT
v_call: TRBV7-2; j_call: TRBJ1-3; cdr3_aa: ASSVDSRFSGNTIY
v_call: TRBV7-9; j_call: TRBJ2-1; cdr3_aa: ASSLLGGVFHEQF
v_call: TRBV5-1; j_call: TRBJ1-2; cdr3_aa: ASSLGDGPSNYGYT
v_call: TRBV6-5; j_call: TRBJ1-2; cdr3_aa: ASSYKGDGYT
v_call: TRBV6-5; j_call: TRBJ1-4; cdr3_aa: ASRRGTNEKLF
v_call: TRBV6-1; j_call: TRBJ2-7; cdr3_aa: ASRTRDRSYEQY
v_call: TRBV30; j_call: TRBJ1-4; cdr3_aa: AYGRVGLRSEKLF
v_call: TRBV7-2; j_call: TRBJ2-1; cdr3_aa: ASSSGTSGRRF
v_call: TRBV11-2; j_call: TRBJ1-1; cdr3_aa: ASSLGDTIIQNTEAF
v_call: TRBV9; j_call: TRBJ1-3; cdr3_aa: ASSEGRAEVGNTIY
v_call: TRBV5-1; j_call: TRBJ2-1; cdr3_aa: ASSWGAGANEQF
v_call: TRBV10-3; j_call: TRBJ1-1; cdr3_aa: AISGTGYTEAF
v_call: TRBV28; j_call: TRBJ1-4; cdr3_aa: ASRPYGGEKLF
v_call: TRBV9; j_call: TRBJ1-2; cdr3_aa: ASSASGQGFYGYT
v_call: TRBV12-5; j_call: TRBJ1-1; cdr3_aa: ASGLVLGQGLMNTEAF
v_call: TRBV6-5; j_call: TRBJ1-2; cdr3_aa: ASSSGTGGDYGYT
v_call: TRBV27; j_call: TRBJ1-1; cdr3_aa: ASRGTLGTEAF
v_call: TRBV4-1; j_call: TRBJ2-3; cdr3_aa: ASSQAPGLRTDTQY
v_call: TRBV6-1; j_call: TRBJ2-1; cdr3_aa: ASRGLAVYNEQF
v_call: TRBV2; j_call: TRBJ1-2; cdr3_aa: ASSEGGGAEGYT
v_call: TRBV2; j_call: TRBJ2-5; cdr3_aa: ASKFQGQQETQY
v_call: TRBV18; j_call: TRBJ2-2; cdr3_aa: ASSPLAGADAGELF
v_call: TRBV29-1; j_call: TRBJ2-7; cdr3_aa: SVDHDRAPYEQY
v_call: TRBV28; j_call: TRBJ2-7; cdr3_aa: ASSFGRTFYEQY
v_call: TRBV6-5; j_call: TRBJ2-7; cdr3_aa: ASSYSQGSSLEQY